This T cell receptor beta chain was retrieved from a study of T cell responses to AZD1222 COVID-19 vaccine. General study points: Spike was spanned by vaccine-associated CD4 TCRs, which were dominant at 160-218 and 743-854.

As concerns this clone: Antigen: not known.

Sequencing used immunoSEQ multiplex PCR; TCRdb keeps in-frame clones, though not all of them. The sample holds approximately 130,000 clones, roughly nine tenths seen once. V was trimmed by 4 bases and J by 2 bases, leaving 9 bases between them. This CDR3 is 14 amino acids long. CDR1 and CDR2 (germline): LGHDT, YNNKEL (reference sequence). The sample here was peripheral blood, taken 28 days after the second AZD1222 dose. The chain carries TRBV3-1 (or the pseudogene TRBV3-2) and TRBJ1-3; TRBD1 might be the D (6 bases). This clonotype was obtained from an adult who received the AZD1222 COVID-19 vaccine. CDR3 loop: CASSRDRTGNTIYF. The DNA of the CDR3 is TGTGCCAGCAGCCGCGACAGGACTGGAAACACCATATATTTT.